Each of the 10 T cell receptor beta chains below was sequenced from the same sample in a study of Graves' ophthalmopathy and Graves' hyperthyroidism. From RNA, the CDR3 regions of TCR beta chains were amplified and sequenced. First-round RT-PCR employed HTBI primers, with a second-round multiplex PCR after it. A single record per CDR3 protein comes from TCRdb applying MiXCR to the multiplex PCR reads. The sample includes under 400,000 distinct CDR3 sequences, around a sixth of them seen just once. The sample comprised peripheral blood. The receptor set was obtained from an adult man with Graves' ophthalmopathy.

This clonotype was observed at least ten times. The gene calls are TRBV7-8 and TRBJ2-5, with TRBD1 matching over 9 bases. The CDR3 sequence is 16 residues long. Germline CDR1 reads SGHVS; CDR2 reads FQNEAQ. Losses at the gene ends were 5 bases for V and 4 bases for J; bases not matched to a gene: 11. The CDR3 protein is CASSRRTGVGGETQYF. CDR3 bases: TGTGCCAGCAGCAGAAGGACAGGGGTGGGAGGAGAGACCCAGTACTTC.

The table lists this clonotype with many counts. The rearrangement uses TRBV29-1 and TRBJ2-7, with a weak D call TRBD1 (5 bases). V lost 4 bases and J lost 6, with 13 bases in between. This CDR3 region has 12 residues. Germline CDR1 SQVTM, CDR2 ANQGSEA. CDR3 amino acids: CSVGQSPREQYF. The CDR3 bases are TGCAGCGTTGGACAGTCCCCCCGCGAGCAGTACTTC.

The sample holds many counts of this clonotype. The chain links TRBV19 to TRBJ1-6, with D hard to call. Between the trimmed V and J ends, which lost 2 bases and 9 bases, there was a span of 11 bases. CDR1 is LNHDA and CDR2 is SQIVND in the germline V gene (reference sequence). CDR3 size: 14 residues. CDR3 sequence: CASSIRARVSPLHF. The CDR3 nucleotides read TGTGCCAGTAGTATACGGGCCCGAGTTTCACCCCTCCACTTT.

The chain carries TRBV2 and TRBJ2-2, with D hard to call. The germline CDR1 and CDR2 sequences are SNHLY and FYNNEI. Deletions cut 5 bases from V and 5 bases from J, with 15 bases between. The CDR3 consists of 15 residues. CDR3 region: CASSPLVAWTGELFF. The CDR3 bases are TGTGCCAGCAGTCCGCTGGTAGCCTGGACCGGGGAGCTGTTTTTT.

This clonotype was recorded at least ten times. V is TRBV11-2 and J is TRBJ2-7; a weak D match, TRBD2 (6 bases). Trimming took 4 bases from V and 2 from J, leaving 12 bases between them. The CDR3 covers 14 residues. Germline loops: CDR1 SGHAT, CDR2 FQNNGV. CDR3 region: CASSYNAGTYEQYF. CDR3 nucleotide sequence: TGTGCCAGCAGCTACAACGCGGGGACCTACGAGCAGTACTTC.

This clonotype was detected ten times or more. This rearrangement joins TRBV5-1 to TRBJ2-7; TRBD2 matches 8 bases. The CDR3 consists of 14 residues. Germline V CDR1 and CDR2: SGHRS, YFSETQ. Germline trimming cut 6 bases from V and 3 bases from J; bases unmatched to any gene: 8. CDR3 sequence reads: CASTSGSSGYEQYF. For the CDR3, the DNA is TGCGCCAGCACGAGCGGGAGTTCCGGCTACGAGCAGTACTTC.

This clonotype was seen only a few times. This chain joins TRBV30 and TRBJ2-4, with D perhaps TRBD2 (5 bases). The germline V gene encodes CDR1 GTSNPN and CDR2 SVGIG (reference sequence). This CDR3 contains 17 residues. The V gene lost 5 bases and the J gene lost 1 base, with 21 bases spanning the gap. CDR3: CAWVPTDGMRAKNIQYF. The CDR3 bases are TGTGCCTGGGTTCCAACGGACGGGATGAGGGCCAAAAACATTCAGTACTTC. Drawing the rest from reference TRBV30 and TRBJ2-4, the complete variable domain is SQTIHQWPATLVQPVGSPLSLECTVEGTSNPNLYWYRQAAGRGLQLLFYSVGIGQISSEVPQNLSASRPQDRQFILSSKKLLLSDSGFYLCAWVPTDGMRAKNIQYFGAGTRLSVL.

This clonotype was counted at least ten times. The chain uses TRBV20-1 and TRBJ2-7; no clear D. Looked up from germline, CDR1 is DFQATT and CDR2 is SNEGSKA (reference sequence). V dropped 2 bases and J dropped 3 bases, with 14 bases sitting between them. This CDR3 has 14 residues. The CDR3 is CSARRTRGYYEQYF. CDR3 sequence (DNA): TGCAGTGCTAGAAGGACGAGAGGCTACTACGAGCAGTACTTC.

This clonotype was observed at least ten times. The V call is TRBV24-1, the J call TRBJ2-2, with 10 positions matching TRBD2. This CDR3 is built from 17 residues. The germline CDR1 and CDR2 sequences are KGHDR and SFDVKD. With 4 bases clipped from V and 2 bases from J, the junction kept 6 bases outside the gene matches. Here the CDR3 DNA reads TGTGCCACCAGTGAAAGCCTAGCGGGGGACAACACCGGGGAGCTGTTTTTT. Protein: CATSESLAGDNTGELFF.

This clonotype was seen repeatedly, ten times or more. This chain connects TRBV6-2 or TRBV6-3 to TRBJ2-5; D unresolved. V was pared by 6 bases and J by 1 base, with 12 bases between. The CDR3 is 14 residues long. Germline lookup yields CDR1 MNHEY and CDR2 SVGEGT. The CDR3 nucleotides read TGTGCCAGCAGCTCCCCCGGCCTCCAAGAGACCCAGTACTTC. Encoded protein: CASSSPGLQETQYF.